These 29 T cell receptor beta chains originate from one sample sequenced in a study of blood T cell repertoires in COVID-19. Sequenced by immunoSEQ multiplex PCR; TCRdb stores in-frame clones only, minus some. Among 350,000 to 450,000 clones listed, around 87% were seen once. What was sequenced was PBMCs or T cells enriched from blood (not recorded which). The source is a man in his forties in a cohort exposed to, infected with or recovered from COVID-19 (not recorded which).

This clone is a singleton in its sample. The genes are TRBV5-1 and TRBJ2-1, with 13 bases that match TRBD2. Germline loops: CDR1 SGHRS, CDR2 YFSETQ. The CDR3 has 19 amino acids. V trimming: 4 bases; J trimming: 7 bases; junction bases outside the gene matches: 17. The CDR3 coding sequence is TGCGCCAGCAGCCAACGATCACCTCTACTAGCGGGAGGGATGAATGAGCAGTTCTTC. Translated: CASSQRSPLLAGGMNEQFF.

This clone was seen only a few times. The V call is TRBV7-9, the J call TRBJ2-3; D ambiguous. This CDR3 has 13 amino acids. Trimming removed 0 bases at V and 2 bases at J, with 3 bases between. Germline values: CDR1 SEHNR, CDR2 FQNEAQ (reference sequence). CDR3 DNA sequence: TGTGCCAGCAGCTTAGCTATCACAGATACGCAGTATTTT. It translates to CASSLAITDTQYF. The full variable domain, completed using reference TRBV7-9 and TRBJ2-3, is DTGVSQNPRHKITKRGQNVTFRCDPISEHNRLYWYRQTLGQGPEFLTYFQNEAQLEKSRLLSDRFSAERPKGSFSTLEIQRTEQGDSAMYLCASSLAITDTQYFGPGTRLTVL.

This clone came up once. V gene TRBV7-9 combines with J gene TRBJ2-1; 7 nucleotides agree with TRBD1. V gave up 6 bases and J gave up 0 bases; unmatched junction bases: 5. CDR3 size: 15 residues. Looked up from germline, CDR1 is SEHNR and CDR2 is FQNEAQ (reference sequence). The CDR3 region is CASSYRDSSYNEQFF. CDR3 in DNA: TGTGCCAGCAGTTACCGGGACAGCTCCTACAATGAGCAGTTCTTC.

CDR3 in DNA: TGCAGTGCTCCTCAGGGGGCAGGCTACACCTTC. Residues: CSAPQGAGYTF. The chain employs TRBV20-1 and TRBJ1-2; TRBD1 agrees at 8 bases. Trimming cost V 5 bases and J 8 bases; bases outside gene matches: 4. Germline V gene lookup returns CDR1 DFQATT and CDR2 SNEGSKA (reference sequence). This CDR3 has 11 residues.

The rearrangement links TRBV6-1 to TRBJ2-7, with D possibly TRBD2 on 6 matching bases. V was clipped by 6 bases and J by 4 bases, with 13 bases between them. The germline V gene encodes CDR1 MNHNS and CDR2 SASEGT. This CDR3 region has 13 residues. For the CDR3, the DNA is TGTGCCAGCAGCCTGGGACTCCAGTACGAGCAGTACTTC. Amino acids: CASSLGLQYEQYF.

The V and J genes are TRBV6-5 and TRBJ2-7, with TRBD1 identical over 8 bases. The V segment lost 2 bases and the J segment 5 bases; nucleotides outside the gene matches: 5. The CDR3 totals 14 residues. Per the germline V gene, CDR1 is MNHEY and CDR2 is SVGAGI. The CDR3 sequence is CASSYAGGIDEQYF. Written as DNA, the CDR3 is TGTGCCAGCAGTTACGCAGGGGGCATCGACGAGCAGTACTTC.

This clone was recorded at least ten times. The rearrangement links TRBV6-5 to TRBJ1-5; possible D gene TRBD1, 5 bases. This CDR3 spans 14 amino acids. Trimming stripped 6 bases from V and 4 bases from J, with 13 bases between. Germline loops: CDR1 MNHEY, CDR2 SVGAGI. The CDR3 DNA reads as TGTGCCAGCAGGCCGGGACTTTCGAATCAGCCCCAGCATTTT. It encodes CASRPGLSNQPQHF.

A few counts support this clone. This chain links TRBV7-6 with TRBJ2-2; 7 bases agree with TRBD2. The ends lost 3 bases at V and 2 bases at J; junction bases unmatched: 15. The CDR3 is 19 residues long. Germline CDR1 reads SGHVS; CDR2 reads FNYEAQ. CDR3 nucleotides: TGTGCCAGCAGCTTCATCTTGCGGCCGGGGGGAGGTAACACCGGGGAGCTGTTTTTT. Encoded protein: CASSFILRPGGGNTGELFF.

J is TRBJ2-3 and V is TRBV9; D perhaps matches TRBD2 (7 bases). V shed 3 bases and J shed 0 bases, with 23 bases lying between them. The CDR3 spans 19 residues. Germline lookup yields CDR1 SGDLS and CDR2 YYNGEE. The CDR3, as DNA: TGTGCCAGCAGCGCCGCGGGGGCAGGGAGGCCCCGTAGCACAGATACGCAGTATTTT. Protein sequence: CASSAAGAGRPRSTDTQYF.

The chain combines TRBV5-1 with TRBJ2-1, with D uncertain. Trimming stripped 0 bases from V and 5 bases from J, with 9 bases between. The V gene's germline CDR1 is SGHRS and CDR2 YFSETQ. The CDR3 consists of 14 residues. The CDR3: CASSLGLPNNEQFF. DNA of the CDR3: TGCGCCAGCAGCTTGGGGTTGCCTAACAATGAGCAGTTCTTC.

J is TRBJ1-4 and V is TRBV7-6; D is unresolved. Looked up from germline, CDR1 is SGHVS and CDR2 is FNYEAQ. There are 12 residues in the CDR3. V was cut by 1 base and J by 11 bases, with 8 bases left in between. In nucleotides, the CDR3 is TGTGCCAGCAGCTTAGGGAGGAGGAAACTGTTTTTT. Its translation: CASSLGRRKLFF.

The chain carries TRBV4-1 and TRBJ2-1; 8 positions match TRBD2. The CDR3 loop spans 16 amino acids. CDR1 is MGHRA and CDR2 is YSYEKL in the germline V gene. Germline trimming cut 4 bases from V and 2 bases from J; bases unmatched to any gene: 7. DNA for the CDR3: TGCGCCAGCAGCCCAGCAGCGGGAGCTACCTACAATGAGCAGTTCTTC. Translation: CASSPAAGATYNEQFF.

This clone occurred once. The chain recombines TRBV27 with TRBJ1-4, with D possibly being TRBD1 (5 bases). Germline lookup yields CDR1 MNHEY and CDR2 SMNVEV (reference sequence). There are 14 residues in the CDR3. V dropped 3 bases and J dropped 5 bases, with 10 bases sitting between them. The DNA for the CDR3 is TGTGCCAGCAGTTTTCAGGGCTCAAATGAAAAACTGTTTTTT. Protein sequence: CASSFQGSNEKLFF.

This clone was seen just once. This chain joins TRBV3-1 (or the pseudogene TRBV3-2) and TRBJ1-2, with 9 bases lining up with TRBD1. The germline CDR1 and CDR2 sequences are LGHDT and YNNKEL (reference sequence). J was trimmed by 4 bases and V by 4 bases; bases with no gene match: 7. This CDR3 is built from 15 residues. CDR3 nucleotide sequence: TGTGCCAGCAGCCCAAGGACAGGGGAGGGCTATGGCTACACCTTC. This encodes CASSPRTGEGYGYTF.

The chain carries TRBV4-1 and TRBJ2-1; D is unclear. The CDR3 runs 13 residues. Germline CDR1 and CDR2: MGHRA and YSYEKL. Deletions cut 0 bases from V and 10 bases from J, with 10 bases between. For the CDR3, the DNA is TGCGCCAGCAGCCAAGATCAGAGCGCAGAGCAGTTCTTC. Amino acids: CASSQDQSAEQFF.

The chain employs TRBV28 and TRBJ1-6; 7 bases are a match to TRBD1. Germline-derived CDR1 and CDR2 are MDHEN and SYDVKM. The junction had 9 bases not matched to a gene; V was cut back by 3 bases and J by 1 base. The CDR3 is made up of 18 amino acids. The DNA for the CDR3 is TGTGCCAGCAGTTTCACGGGGACAGTCAAGTCCTATAATTCACCCCTCCACTTT. Protein: CASSFTGTVKSYNSPLHF.

This clone was seen only a few times. V gene TRBV5-1 combines with J gene TRBJ1-1, with TRBD1 as a possible D gene (5 bases). The V gene lost 0 bases and the J gene lost 8 bases, with 11 bases spanning the gap. Germline CDR1 SGHRS, CDR2 YFSETQ. This CDR3 has 13 residues. The CDR3 DNA reads as TGCGCCAGCAGCTTGGTGCGACAGACAGAAGCTTTCTTT. Amino acids: CASSLVRQTEAFF. The full variable domain, with the rest looked up from reference TRBV5-1 and TRBJ1-1, is KAGVTQTPRYLIKTRGQQVTLSCSPISGHRSVSWYQQTPGQGLQFLFEYFSETQRNKGNFPGRFSGRQFSNSRSEMNVSTLELGDSALYLCASSLVRQTEAFFGQGTRLTVV.

There are a few counts of this clone. This chain uses TRBV4-2 with TRBJ2-2, with TRBD1 matching 10 bases. The CDR3 is 15 residues long. Germline assignment: CDR1 LGHNA and CDR2 YNFKEQ. Trimming at V came to 2 bases and at J to 5 bases, leaving 2 bases not matched to a gene. CDR3 nucleotides: TGTGCCAGCAGCCAAAGGGGACAGGGGACCGGGGAGCTGTTTTTT. Its translation is CASSQRGQGTGELFF.

This clone came up once. The rearrangement uses TRBV19 and TRBJ2-3, with TRBD2 matching over 8 bases. This CDR3 has 16 amino acids. V gave up 3 bases and J gave up 4 bases; unmatched junction bases: 9. CDR1 is LNHDA and CDR2 is SQIVND in the germline V gene (reference sequence). CDR3: CASSIGGGRIADTQYF. CDR3 nucleotide sequence: TGTGCCAGTAGTATTGGGGGCGGGAGGATTGCAGATACGCAGTATTTT.

The genes are TRBV7-2 and TRBJ2-1; 7 nucleotides line up with TRBD2. The J segment lost 6 bases and the V segment lost 5 bases, leaving 13 bases of the junction unmatched. This CDR3 contains 16 residues. CDR1 SGHTA and CDR2 FQGNSA come from the germline V gene. This chain's CDR3 is CASSPGRGSWSNEQFF. CDR3 DNA sequence: TGTGCCAGCAGCCCGGGGCGCGGGAGTTGGTCCAATGAGCAGTTCTTC.

The chain is built from TRBV19 and TRBJ2-3; D is uncertain. CDR3 length equals 15 residues. The V end was cut by 6 bases, the J end by 0 bases, with 13 bases between. CDR1 LNHDA and CDR2 SQIVND come from the germline V gene (reference sequence). The CDR3 DNA is TGTGCCAGTAGACACTCCGGCGGTAGCACAGATACGCAGTATTTT. It yields the protein CASRHSGGSTDTQYF.

The gene calls are TRBV15 and TRBJ1-4; the D gene is possibly TRBD1 (6 bases). This CDR3 has 14 amino acids. The germline CDR1 and CDR2 sequences are LNHNV and YYDKDF (reference sequence). V lost 8 bases and J 4 bases, leaving 14 bases between the germline ends. For the CDR3, the DNA is TGTGCCACCGGGGGGGGCAATAGTAATGAAAAACTGTTTTTT. Translated, it gives CATGGGNSNEKLFF. Looking up the rest from reference TRBV15 and TRBJ1-4 gives the full variable domain: DAMVIQNPRYQVTQFGKPVTLSCSQTLNHNVMYWYQQKSSQAPKLLFHYYDKDFNNEADTPDNFQSRRPNTSFCFLDIRSPGLGDTAMYLCATGGGNSNEKLFFGSGTQLSVL.

The J gene is TRBJ2-3, the V gene TRBV6-5; D possibly corresponds to TRBD2 (5 bases). From germline, CDR1 is MNHEY and CDR2 SVGAGI. V was pared by 7 bases and J by 1 base, with 9 bases between. This CDR3 is 13 amino acids long. The CDR3 DNA follows: TGTGCCAGCACTCGGACTGGCACAGATACGCAGTATTTT. Translating it yields CASTRTGTDTQYF.

The rearrangement uses TRBV29-1 and TRBJ1-1, with 8 bases identical to TRBD1. CDR1 and CDR2 (germline): SQVTM, ANQGSEA. The CDR3 sequence is 14 residues long. V shed 3 bases and J 5 bases; nucleotides not matched to a gene: 8. The CDR3 is CSVDLRTGRTEAFF. Written as DNA, the CDR3 is TGCAGCGTTGACTTACGGACAGGGCGTACTGAAGCTTTCTTT.

This sequence joins TRBV27 and TRBJ2-6; D is undetermined. The CDR3 has 12 amino acids. Per germline, CDR1 MNHEY and CDR2 SMNVEV (reference sequence). V was shortened by 10 bases and J by 1 base, with 5 bases between the two germline ends. Here the CDR3 reads CATSSGANVLTF. The DNA of the CDR3 is TGTGCCACGTCTTCTGGGGCCAACGTCCTGACTTTC.

This chain links TRBV5-1 with TRBJ2-3; 9 bases are shared with TRBD2. Germline-derived CDR1 and CDR2 are SGHRS and YFSETQ. CDR3 length equals 16 residues. The junction had 2 bases not matched to a gene; V was cut back by 0 bases and J by 0 bases. The CDR3 coding sequence is TGCGCCAGCAGCTTGGTTGGACTAGCGAGCACAGATACGCAGTATTTT. Encoded protein: CASSLVGLASTDTQYF.

This chain joins TRBV28 and TRBJ2-2, with a possible D match to TRBD2 (6 bases). V was shortened by 7 bases and J by 5 bases, with 20 bases between the two germline ends. Germline CDR1 MDHEN, CDR2 SYDVKM. The CDR3 has 16 residues. CDR3 protein: CASTLPQAGGTGELFF. In nucleotides, the CDR3 is TGTGCCAGCACCCTCCCGCAAGCGGGCGGTACCGGGGAGCTGTTTTTT.

The chain combines TRBV7-9 with TRBJ2-7; D is perhaps TRBD2 (6 bases). The CDR3 is 14 amino acids. The V and J ends lost 5 bases and 5 bases respectively, with 16 bases between them. Germline V gene data show CDR1 as SEHNR and CDR2 as FQNEAQ (reference sequence). The CDR3 region is CASSATGVANEQYF. The CDR3 nucleotides read TGTGCCAGCAGCGCTACGGGAGTCGCAAACGAGCAGTACTTC.

The CDR3 region has the DNA TGTGCCAGCAGCTTGGAATATAGCAATCAGCCCCAGCATTTT. Amino acid sequence: CASSLEYSNQPQHF. The V gene is TRBV5-5, the J gene TRBJ1-5; D unclear. This CDR3 is built from 14 residues. CDR1 and CDR2 from the germline V gene are SGHKS and YYEKEE (reference sequence). Between the trimmed V and J ends, which lost 0 bases and 0 bases, there was a span of 4 bases.